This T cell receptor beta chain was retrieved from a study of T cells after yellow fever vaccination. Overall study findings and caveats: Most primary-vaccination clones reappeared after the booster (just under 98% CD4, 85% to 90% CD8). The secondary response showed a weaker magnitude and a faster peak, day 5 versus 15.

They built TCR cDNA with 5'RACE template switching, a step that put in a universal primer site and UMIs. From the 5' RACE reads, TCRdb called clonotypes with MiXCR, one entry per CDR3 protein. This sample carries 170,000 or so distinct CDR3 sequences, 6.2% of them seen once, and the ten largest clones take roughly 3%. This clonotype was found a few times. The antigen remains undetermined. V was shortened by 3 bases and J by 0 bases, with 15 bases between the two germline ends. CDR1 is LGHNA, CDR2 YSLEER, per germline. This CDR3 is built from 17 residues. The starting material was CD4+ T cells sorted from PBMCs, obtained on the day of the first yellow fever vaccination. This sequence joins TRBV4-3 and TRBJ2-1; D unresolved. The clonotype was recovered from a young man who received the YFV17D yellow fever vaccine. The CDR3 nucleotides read TGCGCCAGCAGCCATTTCGTCCTCGGTAGCTCCTACAATGAGCAGTTCTTC. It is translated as CASSHFVLGSSYNEQFF.